These 28 T cell receptor beta chains share one sample of origin, sequenced in a study of post-analysis software for immune sequencing data. Presence of unique molecular identifiers characterized the TCR beta cDNA libraries. TCRdb itself ran the PCR reads through MiXCR, one entry per CDR3 protein. Among 150,000 to 200,000 distinct CDR3 sequences listed, approximately 35% were seen once. This specimen consisted of blood, obtained after autologous hematopoietic stem cell transplantation. The receptors were gathered from a girl aged 5 to 17 with multiple sclerosis.

This clonotype was picked up a small number of times. The J gene is TRBJ2-7, the V gene TRBV29-1; 15 bases agree with TRBD2. J gave up 3 bases and V 2 bases, and 5 bases lay outside the gene matches. There are 16 residues in the CDR3. Germline V CDR1 and CDR2: SQVTM, ANQGSEA. CDR3 loop: CSVETGTSGRIYEQYF. The CDR3, as DNA: TGCAGCGTTGAAACAGGGACTAGCGGGAGGATCTACGAGCAGTACTTC.

This chain links TRBV7-2 with TRBJ1-5; D ambiguous. CDR1 and CDR2 from the germline V gene are SGHTA and FQGNSA. The CDR3 has 14 amino acids. V lost 3 bases and J lost 3, with 9 bases in between. The CDR3 loop is CASSFLGYNQPQHF. CDR3 bases: TGTGCCAGCAGCTTCTTAGGTTACAATCAGCCCCAGCATTTT. Complete variable domain (other parts from reference TRBV7-2 and TRBJ1-5): GAGVSQSPSNKVTEKGKDVELRCDPISGHTALYWYRQSLGQGLEFLIYFQGNSAPDKSGLPSDRFSAERTGGSVSTLTIQRTQQEDSAVYLCASSFLGYNQPQHFGDGTRLSIL.

The sample holds a few counts of this clonotype. This chain joins TRBV6-6 and TRBJ2-2; D gene ambiguous. This CDR3 is built from 12 residues. Germline CDR1 MNHNY, CDR2 SVGAGI (reference sequence). The ends were cut back, 2 bases at V and 6 bases at J, with 4 bases in the middle. The CDR3 DNA reads TGTGCCAGCAGTTACGGGCCCGGGGAGCTGTTTTTT. Its protein product is CASSYGPGELFF.

The gene calls are TRBV5-1 and TRBJ2-7, with 7 bases identical to TRBD1. The germline gives CDR1 SGHRS, CDR2 YFSETQ. J was trimmed by 5 bases and V by 4 bases; bases with no gene match: 9. This CDR3 spans 14 amino acids. The CDR3 DNA reads TGCGCCAGCAGCCCCCGACAGGGAACGAACGAGCAGTACTTC. It codes for CASSPRQGTNEQYF.

This clonotype was seen many times. The gene calls are TRBV7-2 and TRBJ2-1, with D uncertain. There are 12 residues in the CDR3. V lost 1 base and J lost 10, with 8 bases in between. The germline V gene encodes CDR1 SGHTA and CDR2 FQGNSA. CDR3 in DNA: TGTGCCAGCAGCTTAGGCCCTTGGGAGCAGTTCTTC. Protein product: CASSLGPWEQFF.

In this sample, this clonotype turned up a few times. The chain uses TRBV20-1 and TRBJ2-1; 10 bases agree with TRBD2. The CDR3 has 15 amino acids. Germline V CDR1 and CDR2: DFQATT, SNEGSKA (reference sequence). With V trimmed by 5 bases and J by 6 bases, 10 bases remained unmatched. The CDR3 sequence is CSARTSGGWGNEQFF. In nucleotides, the CDR3 is TGCAGTGCTCGGACTAGCGGAGGGTGGGGCAATGAGCAGTTCTTC.

The chain has TRBV3-1 and TRBJ2-5; 15 nucleotides agree with TRBD2. V was pared by 2 bases and J by 3 bases, with 16 bases of the junction left unmatched. The CDR3 has 21 amino acids. Germline V lookup: CDR1 LGHDT, CDR2 YNNKEL (reference sequence). CDR3 residues: CASSQRRTSGRAGFVEETQYF. The CDR3 DNA reads as TGTGCCAGCAGCCAACGCCGGACTAGCGGGAGGGCCGGTTTCGTTGAAGAGACCCAGTACTTC.

The CDR3 coding sequence is TGTGCCAGCAGTTACAAGCCCTATGCACGCGAGAACTATGGCTACACCTTC. Translated, it gives CASSYKPYARENYGYTF. The chain recombines TRBV6-5 with TRBJ1-2; D not certain. The germline V gene encodes CDR1 MNHEY and CDR2 SVGAGI. V was pared by 2 bases and J by 2 bases, with 18 bases between. This CDR3 has 17 amino acids.

This chain links TRBV6-6 with TRBJ2-5, with TRBD1 as a possible D gene (6 bases). Germline V lookup: CDR1 MNHNY, CDR2 SVGAGI (reference sequence). The CDR3 runs to 14 residues. The V end lost 7 bases, the J end lost 0 bases, and 12 bases lay between the germline ends. CDR3 residues: CASTLQGYQETQYF. CDR3 bases: TGTGCCAGCACCTTACAGGGTTACCAAGAGACCCAGTACTTC.

CDR3 protein: CASSLDPSGGANYGYTF. In DNA, the CDR3 is TGTGCCAGCAGCTTAGATCCTTCAGGCGGGGCTAACTATGGCTACACCTTC. V usage is TRBV7-8 and J usage is TRBJ1-2, with D unclear. Trimming removed 1 base at V and 0 bases at J, with 15 bases between. Germline CDR1 is SGHVS and CDR2 is FQNEAQ. This CDR3 is built from 17 residues.

The table lists this clonotype with a few counts. The genes are TRBV3-1 and TRBJ2-1; D perhaps matches TRBD2 (5 bases). Germline CDR1 is LGHDT and CDR2 is YNNKEL (reference sequence). The CDR3 length is 13 residues. The V and J ends lost 0 bases and 9 bases respectively, with 9 bases between them. The CDR3 region is CASSQDRGSEQFF. The DNA of the CDR3 is TGTGCCAGCAGCCAAGATCGGGGAAGTGAGCAGTTCTTC.

This sequence joins TRBV20-1 and TRBJ2-7; 8 bases match TRBD2. CDR3 length equals 19 residues. CDR1 and CDR2 from the germline V gene are DFQATT and SNEGSKA (reference sequence). V lost 0 bases to trimming and J lost 5 bases; unmatched junction nucleotides: 21. The CDR3 DNA is TGCAGTGCTAGAGAAGACAGGCACATAGCGGGACCCCTAGCCCACGAGCAGTACTTC. Translation gives CSAREDRHIAGPLAHEQYF.

The chain is built from TRBV7-9 and TRBJ2-7; TRBD2 matches at 9 bases. The CDR3 runs 15 residues. J lost 1 base, V lost 1 base, and 2 bases had no gene match. The V gene's germline CDR1 is SEHNR and CDR2 FQNEAQ (reference sequence). CDR3 bases: TGTGCCAGCAGCTTAGAGACTAGCGGTTCCTACGAGCAGTACTTC. This sequence encodes CASSLETSGSYEQYF. The entire variable domain, with the rest obtained from reference TRBV7-9 and TRBJ2-7, is as follows: DTGVSQNPRHKITKRGQNVTFRCDPISEHNRLYWYRQTLGQGPEFLTYFQNEAQLEKSRLLSDRFSAERPKGSFSTLEIQRTEQGDSAMYLCASSLETSGSYEQYFGPGTRLTVT.

This clonotype was detected once. The chain combines TRBV7-2 with TRBJ2-5; the D gene is possibly TRBD1 (5 bases). Deletions cut 1 base from V and 5 bases from J, with 14 bases between. CDR3 length equals 15 residues. Germline V lookup: CDR1 SGHTA, CDR2 FQGNSA. The DNA of the CDR3 is TGTGCCAGCAGCTTAGTACAGGAAGCGCGGGAGACCCAGTACTTC. It translates to CASSLVQEARETQYF.

The gene calls are TRBV12-3 or TRBV12-4 and TRBJ2-7; TRBD1 matches 7 bases. The CDR3 spans 14 residues. The trim removed 3 bases at V and 4 bases at J, leaving 6 bases unmatched. The CDR3 sequence: CASSFQGGGYEQYF. The CDR3, as DNA: TGTGCCAGCAGTTTCCAAGGGGGCGGGTACGAGCAGTACTTC.

This clonotype was detected ten times or more. The CDR3 region is CASSPDLAGLAGEDTQYF. In DNA, the CDR3 is TGCGCCAGCAGCCCAGACCTCGCGGGACTAGCGGGAGAGGATACGCAGTATTTT. This chain links TRBV4-1 with TRBJ2-3; TRBD2 matches at 14 bases. Germline trimming cut 4 bases from V and 6 bases from J; bases unmatched to any gene: 12. Germline V lookup: CDR1 MGHRA, CDR2 YSYEKL. This CDR3 contains 18 residues.

The rearrangement links TRBV25-1 to TRBJ2-1; tentatively, D is TRBD2 (6 bases). Deletions cut 4 bases from V and 4 bases from J, with 17 bases between. The CDR3 has 16 amino acids. Germline V gene lookup returns CDR1 MGHDK and CDR2 SYGVNS. In nucleotides, the CDR3 is TGTGCCAGCAGTGGCTCGGATAGAGGGACTTACAATGAGCAGTTCTTC. Protein sequence: CASSGSDRGTYNEQFF.

The chain has TRBV10-3 and TRBJ2-7, with 7 bases that match TRBD2. Trimming at V came to 2 bases and at J to 6 bases, leaving 7 bases not matched to a gene. Germline CDR1 is ENHRY and CDR2 is SYGVKD. The CDR3 totals 14 residues. The CDR3 sequence: CAISEPRTGGEQYF. The CDR3 DNA follows: TGTGCCATCAGTGAGCCGCGTACGGGGGGCGAGCAGTACTTC.

This chain uses TRBV7-9 with TRBJ2-1, with D possibly TRBD2 on 5 matching bases. The J call may not be correct, given that the DNA end is closer to TRBJ2-7. The CDR3 runs to 15 residues. CDR1 and CDR2 from the germline V gene are SEHNR and FQNEAQ (reference sequence). The DNA for the CDR3 is TGTGCCAGCAGCCCTTCAGCGGCGTCCTACAATGAGCAGTACTTC. This translates into CASSPSAASYNEQYF.

This clonotype has just a few counts. The chain joins TRBV7-9 to TRBJ1-1, with a weak D call TRBD1 (5 bases). From germline, CDR1 is SEHNR and CDR2 FQNEAQ (reference sequence). Deletions cut 2 bases from V and 4 bases from J, with 8 bases between. CDR3 length: 13 amino acids. In nucleotides, the CDR3 is TGTGCCAGCAGCTTAACGGGGGGCACTGAAGCTTTCTTT. It codes for CASSLTGGTEAFF. Full variable domain (outside the CDR3, taken from reference TRBV7-9 and TRBJ1-1): DTGVSQNPRHKITKRGQNVTFRCDPISEHNRLYWYRQTLGQGPEFLTYFQNEAQLEKSRLLSDRFSAERPKGSFSTLEIQRTEQGDSAMYLCASSLTGGTEAFFGQGTRLTVV.

Note on this clonotype: One junction end does not reproduce the germline sequence, and a read error may be involved. The gene calls are TRBV5-1 and TRBJ2-1, with TRBD2 identical over 13 bases. Germline V gene sequence: CDR1 SGHRS, CDR2 YFSETQ. This CDR3 spans 16 amino acids. CDR3 nucleotide sequence: TGCGCCAGCAGCTTGGGGGGGACTAGCGGGGTCAATGGGCAGTTCTTC. This codes for CASSLGGTSGVNGQFF.

V is TRBV9 and J is TRBJ2-5; 8 nucleotides match TRBD2. The CDR3 is 13 residues long. Germline loops: CDR1 SGDLS, CDR2 YYNGEE. V shed 7 bases, J shed 0 bases, and the junction held 2 bases outside the gene matches. Here the CDR3 DNA reads TGTGCCAGCGGCGGGAGGTACCAAGAGACCCAGTACTTC. Translating it yields CASGGRYQETQYF.

This clonotype came up many times. The V call is TRBV20-1, the J call TRBJ2-7, with D tentatively TRBD2 (5 bases). Germline loops: CDR1 DFQATT, CDR2 SNEGSKA (reference sequence). CDR3 length: 15 amino acids. The germline V and J ends were trimmed by 0 bases and 2 bases, with 14 bases remaining between them. CDR3 sequence reads: CSAREPARGPYEQYF. The DNA for the CDR3 is TGCAGTGCTAGAGAACCGGCTAGAGGGCCCTACGAGCAGTACTTC.

This clonotype was picked up a small number of times. The genes are TRBV7-2 and TRBJ2-1; TRBD2 matches 7 bases. This CDR3 has 14 amino acids. CDR1 and CDR2 (germline): SGHTA, FQGNSA. Trimming removed 1 base from V and 5 bases from J; junction bases left unmatched: 2. The CDR3 is CASSLGLANNEQFF. The DNA of the CDR3 is TGTGCCAGCAGCTTAGGACTAGCCAACAATGAGCAGTTCTTC. Complete variable domain (other parts from reference TRBV7-2 and TRBJ2-1): GAGVSQSPSNKVTEKGKDVELRCDPISGHTALYWYRQSLGQGLEFLIYFQGNSAPDKSGLPSDRFSAERTGGSVSTLTIQRTQQEDSAVYLCASSLGLANNEQFFGPGTRLTVL.

This chain links TRBV5-1 with TRBJ2-3; D not certain. Germline CDR1 is SGHRS and CDR2 is YFSETQ. V shed 1 base and J shed 2 bases, with 5 bases lying between them. CDR3 length: 13 amino acids. The CDR3, as DNA: TGCGCCAGCAGCTTGCCATCCACAGATACGCAGTATTTT. Its translation: CASSLPSTDTQYF. The full variable domain, rest sourced from reference TRBV5-1 and TRBJ2-3, is KAGVTQTPRYLIKTRGQQVTLSCSPISGHRSVSWYQQTPGQGLQFLFEYFSETQRNKGNFPGRFSGRQFSNSRSEMNVSTLELGDSALYLCASSLPSTDTQYFGPGTRLTVL.

This clonotype was counted between two and nine times. This chain joins TRBV5-1 and TRBJ1-2, with 8 bases identical to TRBD1. CDR1 is SGHRS and CDR2 is YFSETQ in the germline V gene. The CDR3 runs to 16 residues. Germline trimming cut 4 bases from V and 2 bases from J; bases unmatched to any gene: 10. Written as DNA, the CDR3 is TGCGCCAGCAGCCCCACCCCGGGACAGGTGAACTATGGCTACACCTTC. This codes for CASSPTPGQVNYGYTF.

The rearrangement joins TRBV3-1 to TRBJ2-5; perhaps TRBD2 as D (5 bases). V lost 2 bases and J 11 bases, leaving 18 bases between the germline ends. There are 14 residues in the CDR3. Germline V CDR1 and CDR2: LGHDT, YNNKEL (reference sequence). The CDR3 DNA reads as TGTGCCAGCAGCCAACGGGGAGATTACGATGGGCAGTACTTC. This sequence encodes CASSQRGDYDGQYF.

The chain has TRBV15 and TRBJ1-2, with TRBD1 identical over 9 bases. The CDR3 is made up of 16 amino acids. CDR1 is LNHNV and CDR2 is YYDKDF in the germline V gene (reference sequence). Trimming cost V 0 bases and J 2 bases; bases outside gene matches: 4. CDR3 sequence reads: CATSRDRGQGNYGYTF. The CDR3 bases are TGTGCCACCAGCAGAGATCGGGGACAGGGAAACTATGGCTACACCTTC.